This entry describes one TCR beta chain. Its specificity is unknown. Each CDR3 protein is one row after TCRdb ran MiXCR on the RT-PCR reads. This sample has about 520,000 distinct CDR3 sequences; around 7.7% occur once, and the top ten carry less than 15%. This sample stems from a study of response to subunit inactivated influenza vaccine. Points from the study as a whole: Few new T cells, the authors suggested, are recruited by each seasonal influenza vaccination.

CDR1 is SEHNR and CDR2 is FQNEAQ in the germline V gene (reference sequence). Trimming took 5 bases from V and 6 from J, leaving 16 bases between them. CDR3 size: 14 residues. V usage is TRBV7-9 and J usage is TRBJ1-1, with TRBD1 as a possible D gene (6 bases). The source material was PBMCs from blood, sampled about 24 months after vaccination. This sequence originates from a man between 50 and 69 years old who received an inactivated influenza vaccine. Here the CDR3 reads CASSPSGVDPEAFF. The CDR3 DNA sequence: TGTGCCAGCAGCCCCTCAGGGGTGGATCCTGAAGCTTTCTTT.